One and the same sample provided the 15 T cell receptor beta chains below, sequenced in a study of blood T cell repertoires in COVID-19. Here immunoSEQ multiplex PCR was the method, and the copy in TCRdb shows in-frame clones only, minus some. The table lists roughly 190,000 clones, approximately 91% of them singletons. The sequenced sample consisted of PBMCs or T cells enriched from blood (not recorded which). The origin of the receptors is a woman under 30 who had recovered from COVID-19.

The chain combines TRBV27 with TRBJ2-3, with 8 bases identical to TRBD2. Losses at the gene ends were 11 bases for V and 6 bases for J; bases not matched to a gene: 7. The CDR3 is 12 amino acids. Germline CDR1 is MNHEY and CDR2 is SMNVEV (reference sequence). CDR3 DNA sequence: TGTGCCGTCCGGGAGGGCCCCGATACGCAGTATTTT. It encodes CAVREGPDTQYF.

The chain has TRBV5-4 and TRBJ2-2; 7 nucleotides match TRBD1. The CDR3 runs 16 residues. Germline values: CDR1 SGHNT, CDR2 YYREEE (reference sequence). Losses at the gene ends were 5 bases for V and 3 bases for J; bases not matched to a gene: 10. DNA of the CDR3: TGTGCCAGCAGGGACCGGGACAGCGGATACACCGGGGAGCTGTTTTTT. It encodes CASRDRDSGYTGELFF.

This clone has a single count. The chain combines TRBV7-2 with TRBJ2-5, with 7 bases identical to TRBD1. The junction had 18 bases not matched to a gene; V was cut back by 9 bases and J by 5 bases. The CDR3 runs to 16 residues. Germline V CDR1 and CDR2: SGHTA, FQGNSA. The CDR3 sequence: CASPVVRSRGQETQYF. For the CDR3, the DNA is TGTGCCAGTCCAGTAGTTCGGTCAAGGGGACAGGAGACCCAGTACTTC. Full variable domain (remainder filled in from reference TRBV7-2 and TRBJ2-5): GAGVSQSPSNKVTEKGKDVELRCDPISGHTALYWYRQSLGQGLEFLIYFQGNSAPDKSGLPSDRFSAERTGGSVSTLTIQRTQQEDSAVYLCASPVVRSRGQETQYFGPGTRLLVL.

A word on this clone: The same CDR3 can be traced to other DNA sequences in this sample. The V gene is TRBV5-1, the J gene TRBJ2-7, with a weak D call TRBD2 (5 bases). Between the trimmed V and J ends, which lost 0 bases and 2 bases, there was a span of 9 bases. Germline V gene lookup returns CDR1 SGHRS and CDR2 YFSETQ. The CDR3 consists of 14 residues. CDR3 bases: TGCGCCAGCAGCTTGGGTACGGGGACCTACGAGCAGTACTTC. This translates into CASSLGTGTYEQYF.

The rearrangement joins TRBV7-8 to TRBJ1-2; no reliable D call. CDR3 length equals 13 residues. The V and J ends lost 0 bases and 7 bases respectively, with 9 bases between them. Germline V gene data show CDR1 as SGHVS and CDR2 as FQNEAQ. CDR3 coding DNA: TGTGCCAGCAGCTTAGCAGTCTCGGGTGGCTACACCTTC. It yields the protein CASSLAVSGGYTF. The complete variable domain, with remaining parts taken from reference TRBV7-8 and TRBJ1-2, reads GAGVSQSPRYKVAKRGQDVALRCDPISGHVSLFWYQQALGQGPEFLTYFQNEAQLDKSGLPSDRFFAERPEGSVSTLKIQRTQQEDSAVYLCASSLAVSGGYTFGSGTRLTVV.

V usage is TRBV9 and J usage is TRBJ2-1, with 7 positions matching TRBD2. Germline trimming cut 2 bases from V and 6 bases from J; bases unmatched to any gene: 8. Germline lookup yields CDR1 SGDLS and CDR2 YYNGEE. The CDR3 extends over 15 amino acids. The CDR3 DNA reads TGTGCCAGCAGCGTTCGGGCTAGCGGTATCAATGAGCAGTTCTTC. Residues: CASSVRASGINEQFF. Supplemented by reference TRBV9 and TRBJ2-1, the full variable domain reads DSGVTQTPKHLITATGQRVTLRCSPRSGDLSVYWYQQSLDQGLQFLIQYYNGEERAKGNILERFSAQQFPDLHSELNLSSLELGDSALYFCASSVRASGINEQFFGPGTRLTVL.

DNA for the CDR3: TGTGCCAGCAGCCCCCTGGCTCCGGGTTCTAGGGCCAACGTCCTGACTTTC. Its translation is CASSPLAPGSRANVLTF. The rearrangement links TRBV7-3 to TRBJ2-6; D unresolved. The CDR3 has 17 amino acids. Germline V gene lookup returns CDR1 SGHTA and CDR2 FQGTGA. V was trimmed by 5 bases and J by 5 bases, leaving 19 bases between them. Full variable domain (outside the CDR3, taken from reference TRBV7-3 and TRBJ2-6): GAGVSQTPSNKVTEKGKYVELRCDPISGHTALYWYRQSLGQGPEFLIYFQGTGAADDSGLPNDRFFAVRPEGSVSTLKIQRTERGDSAVYLCASSPLAPGSRANVLTFGAGSRLTVL.

V usage is TRBV28 and J usage is TRBJ2-5; D gene ambiguous. The CDR3 is 15 residues long. The germline gives CDR1 MDHEN, CDR2 SYDVKM. V was trimmed by 3 bases and J by 1 base, leaving 12 bases between them. CDR3 coding DNA: TGTGCCAGCAGTTTGGCCGGGTCTCCCCAAGAGACCCAGTACTTC. This gives the protein CASSLAGSPQETQYF.

V is TRBV28 and J is TRBJ2-5, with TRBD2 matching over 7 bases. Germline CDR1 is MDHEN and CDR2 is SYDVKM. The CDR3 totals 13 residues. J lost 2 bases, V lost 9 bases, and 6 bases had no gene match. In nucleotides, the CDR3 is TGTGCCAGTTGGGGGGGTGTTCAAGAGACCCAGTACTTC. Its protein product is CASWGGVQETQYF.

This chain joins TRBV3-1 (or the pseudogene TRBV3-2) and TRBJ1-1; the match to TRBD1 covers 9 bases. The V and J ends lost 6 bases and 1 base, in that order; junction bases with no gene match: 9. This CDR3 is built from 16 residues. Germline CDR1 LGHDT, CDR2 YNNKEL (reference sequence). DNA of the CDR3: TGTGCCAGCAGACCTACAGGGGGCCGGACGAACACTGAAGCTTTCTTT. This gives the protein CASRPTGGRTNTEAFF.

The CDR3 reads CASSQASAPAGNEQFF. DNA of the CDR3: TGCGCCAGCAGCCAGGCATCGGCGCCCGCGGGCAATGAGCAGTTCTTC. The chain joins TRBV5-1 to TRBJ2-1; tentative D call: TRBD2 (5 bases). This CDR3 has 16 amino acids. Germline CDR1 is SGHRS and CDR2 is YFSETQ. The V end was cut by 4 bases, the J end by 6 bases, with 20 bases between.

The rearrangement joins TRBV10-1 to TRBJ2-7; tentatively, D is TRBD2 (6 bases). This CDR3 has 14 residues. Germline-derived CDR1 and CDR2 are WNHNN and SYGVQD (reference sequence). V was cut by 3 bases and J by 4 bases, with 13 bases left in between. CDR3 amino acids: CASSDQGAGYEQYF. The CDR3 bases are TGCGCCAGCAGTGATCAGGGCGCGGGATACGAGCAGTACTTC.

In its sample, this clone was seen many times. This sequence joins TRBV20-1 and TRBJ2-7, with 10 bases that match TRBD2. The CDR3 loop spans 18 amino acids. Unmatched junction bases numbered 14, after V lost 3 bases and J lost 0 bases. CDR1 and CDR2 (germline): DFQATT, SNEGSKA (reference sequence). The CDR3 loop is CSASGLAGDVWGSYEQYF. CDR3 in DNA: TGCAGTGCTAGTGGTCTAGCGGGAGACGTTTGGGGCTCCTACGAGCAGTACTTC.

This clone showed up just once. This chain connects TRBV4-1 to TRBJ2-2; 10 bases match TRBD1. The CDR3 extends over 19 amino acids. V shed 0 bases, J shed 5 bases, and the junction held 12 bases outside the gene matches. Germline V lookup: CDR1 MGHRA, CDR2 YSYEKL. The CDR3: CASSQDVWDRGEWTGELFF. The CDR3 region has the DNA TGCGCCAGCAGCCAAGATGTTTGGGACAGGGGAGAATGGACCGGGGAGCTGTTTTTT.

The chain carries TRBV7-9 and TRBJ2-5, with D hard to call. The CDR3 is 14 amino acids. V was clipped by 4 bases and J by 5 bases, with 14 bases between them. The germline V gene has CDR1 SEHNR and CDR2 FQNEAQ (reference sequence). The CDR3 nucleotides read TGTGCCAGCAGCTCTGTAACTCATCTGGAGACCCAGTACTTC. Its translation: CASSSVTHLETQYF.